This T cell receptor beta chain is from a study of blood T cell repertoires in COVID-19. In the authors' workflow: How many nucleated cells were present was estimated from reference gene primer amplification. Repertoires were generated with immunoSEQ multiplex PCR, while TCRdb's copy carries only in-frame clones and drops some. V and J calls and clone size are given by that table; D and trimming were obtained from the DNA. The table shows around 91,000 clones, with about 85% occurring only once. The CDR3 loop spans 18 amino acids. V shed 4 bases, J shed 4 bases, and the junction held 11 bases outside the gene matches. Germline loops: CDR1 LGHNT, CDR2 FRNRAP.

The chain uses TRBV12-5 and TRBJ2-2, with 11 bases lining up with TRBD1. The specimen sequenced was peripheral blood. This TCR came from a human donor in a cohort sampled during active COVID-19. The CDR3 loop is CASGSLGQGATGTGELFF. The CDR3 region has the DNA TGTGCTAGTGGTTCCCTCGGACAGGGGGCAACGGGCACCGGGGAGCTGTTTTTT.